This TCR beta chain stems from a study of T cell repertoires in cytomegalovirus infection. Study as a whole: Matching HLA type, along with CMV infection, was indicated by public TCR beta signatures. Study-wide points: The response measured ex vivo was dominated by TCR beta clonotypes (HLA-C-restricted and CMV-specific). Cumulative public TCR beta family frequency identified carriers of CMV plus the relevant HLA.

Germline V CDR1 and CDR2: SEHNR, FQNEAQ (reference sequence). The V segment lost 4 bases and the J segment 5 bases; nucleotides outside the gene matches: 7. The CDR3 contains 14 residues. A few counts support this clonotype. Its antigen is as yet unknown. One entry per CDR3 protein results from TCRdb running MiXCR on the reads. The table shows under 200,000 distinct CDR3 sequences, with about 28% occurring only once. The TCR comes from a human donor in good health (CMV status not recorded). Some clones in this sample may be carry-over from other donors' samples. The V gene is TRBV7-9, the J gene TRBJ2-5; 7 bases map to TRBD1. Input material: PBMCs. The CDR3 DNA follows: TGTGCCAGCAGCTCGTCGACAGGGTCCGAGACCCAGTACTTC. Translation gives CASSSSTGSETQYF.